This T cell receptor beta chain emerged from a study of T cell repertoires in cytomegalovirus infection. Looking at the study overall: Carrying CMV and the relevant HLA type showed in public TCR beta signatures. Study-wide points: HLA-C-restricted CMV-specific TCR beta clonotypes prevailed in the ex vivo response. Frequencies of public TCR beta families were cumulated, and this identified carriers of CMV plus the relevant HLA.

This clonotype was counted only a few times. What it recognizes is unknown. Per the germline V gene, CDR1 is MNHEY and CDR2 is SVGEGT. Trimming took 6 bases from V and 5 from J; bases not matched to a gene: 12. The CDR3 has 15 residues. TCRdb re-derived calls from the reads in MiXCR, one entry per CDR3 protein. The data contain 680,000 or so distinct CDR3 sequences, roughly 36% of them seen just once; the ten biggest clones take up 2.5% to 3%. Sequencing input: PBMCs. This receptor was identified in a human donor in good health (CMV status not recorded). Some clones in this sample may be carry-over from other donors' samples. This chain joins TRBV6-2 or TRBV6-3 and TRBJ2-7, with TRBD1 matching 8 bases. The CDR3, as DNA: TGTGCCAGCAGCAACTCGGACAGGGTCAGGCACGAGCAGTACTTC. Encoded protein: CASSNSDRVRHEQYF.